This T cell receptor beta chain was identified during a study of OX40 agonist ivuxolimab in advanced cancers. Background on the study: Given to patients was ivuxolimab, an agonistic anti-OX40 (CD134) antibody. Prior checkpoint blockade (anti-PD-1, anti-PD-L1 or anti-CTLA-4) was permitted; over 30% had it.

With autoimmune disease history or systemic immunosuppression, patients were excluded. Germline-derived CDR1 and CDR2 are SGDLS and YYNGEE. Trimming left V 4 bases short and J 4 bases short, with 13 bases between. The CDR3 runs 14 residues. Overall study results and limits: The study observed clonal expansion of CD4+ and CD8+ blood T cells by week 6 at 0.1 to 3.0 mg/kg.

On this clone itself: As yet, its antigen is unknown.

This table comes from immunoSEQ multiplex PCR, and its TCRdb copy is limited to in-frame clones, with some not included. The repertoire holds 95,000 to 100,000 clones, with around 85% as singletons. The TCR sequence derives from an adult with an advanced solid tumor such as melanoma, head and neck, liver or kidney cancer. The material was CD4+ or CD8+ T cells sorted from blood, obtained in a trial of the OX40 agonist ivuxolimab. The chain employs TRBV9 and TRBJ2-3; D may be TRBD1 (6 bases). The CDR3 sequence is CASSITRTADTQYF. The CDR3 nucleotides read TGTGCCAGCAGCATAACCAGGACAGCAGATACGCAGTATTTT. The whole variable domain, filled in from reference TRBV9 and TRBJ2-3, reads DSGVTQTPKHLITATGQRVTLRCSPRSGDLSVYWYQQSLDQGLQFLIQYYNGEERAKGNILERFSAQQFPDLHSELNLSSLELGDSALYFCASSITRTADTQYFGPGTRLTVL.